This TCR beta chain comes out of a study of blood T cell repertoires in COVID-19. CDR1 and CDR2 from the germline V gene are SGHVS and FQNEAQ. V was pared by 2 bases and J by 3 bases, with 13 bases between. The CDR3 consists of 15 residues. This table comes from immunoSEQ multiplex PCR, and its TCRdb copy is limited to in-frame clones, with some not included. The table includes approximately 340,000 clones, 80% to 95% detected once. The chain has TRBV7-8 and TRBJ1-1; possible D gene TRBD1, 6 bases. Sequencing was carried out using PBMCs or T cells enriched from blood (not recorded which). This TCR derives from a woman aged 40 to 55 who had been exposed to COVID-19. For the CDR3, the DNA is TGTGCCAGCAGCTTATACAGGGTGGAATACACTGAAGCTTTCTTT. Protein sequence: CASSLYRVEYTEAFF. Full variable domain (remainder filled in from reference TRBV7-8 and TRBJ1-1): GAGVSQSPRYKVAKRGQDVALRCDPISGHVSLFWYQQALGQGPEFLTYFQNEAQLDKSGLPSDRFFAERPEGSVSTLKIQRTQQEDSAVYLCASSLYRVEYTEAFFGQGTRLTVV.